Each of the 32 T cell receptor beta chains below was sequenced from the same sample in a study of beta chain features in type 1 diabetes. The isolated RNA, all of it, was reverse transcribed, so expressed TCRB transcripts were what got sequenced. Profiling relied on immunoSEQ multiplex PCR, and the TCRdb table lists in-frame clones only, not all of them. The data hold about 150,000 clones, with just over 9% observed a single time. The sequenced sample consisted of central memory CD4+ T cells from blood. The receptor source for this set is a woman aged 18-29 years in good health.

The chain links TRBV6-5 to TRBJ1-1; no firm D call. The CDR3 sequence is 11 residues long. Trimming cost V 8 bases and J 3 bases, with 7 bases left between them. Germline assignment: CDR1 MNHEY and CDR2 SVGAGI. The CDR3 loop is CASVLYTEAFF. As DNA, the CDR3 is TGTGCCAGCGTTCTCTACACTGAAGCTTTCTTT.

V is TRBV7-6 and J is TRBJ1-5, with 9 bases lining up with TRBD1. Germline-derived CDR1 and CDR2 are SGHVS and FNYEAQ. V lost 5 bases to trimming and J lost 4 bases; unmatched junction nucleotides: 6. The CDR3 extends over 15 amino acids. This chain's CDR3 is CASSRGQGGNQPQHF. The CDR3 DNA reads TGTGCCAGCAGCCGGGGACAGGGAGGGAATCAGCCCCAGCATTTT.

This clone appeared a few times. The rearrangement links TRBV7-9 to TRBJ2-7; 10 nucleotides match TRBD2. Germline CDR1 is SEHNR and CDR2 is FQNEAQ (reference sequence). Germline trimming cut 5 bases from V and 4 bases from J; bases unmatched to any gene: 5. This CDR3 has 14 residues. The CDR3 DNA reads as TGTGCCAGCAGCCTCGGACTAGCGGATTACGAGCAGTACTTC. It yields the protein CASSLGLADYEQYF.

This clone was counted at least ten times. The chain combines TRBV18 with TRBJ2-7, with D possibly being TRBD1 (6 bases). The germline CDR1 and CDR2 sequences are KGHSH and LQKENI. V lost 2 bases and J lost 5, with 10 bases in between. The CDR3 extends over 13 amino acids. CDR3 region: CASSPDRNDEQYF. CDR3 DNA sequence: TGTGCCAGCTCACCAGACAGGAACGACGAGCAGTACTTC.

This clone was detected only a few times. This rearrangement joins TRBV9 to TRBJ1-1; 7 bases are shared with TRBD1. The V gene's germline CDR1 is SGDLS and CDR2 YYNGEE. The ends lost 3 bases at V and 4 bases at J; junction bases unmatched: 9. CDR3 length: 15 residues. The CDR3, as DNA: TGTGCCAGCAGCGCTTCAGGGGGAGGTGGCACTGAAGCTTTCTTT. Its protein is CASSASGGGGTEAFF.

This rearrangement joins TRBV6-1 to TRBJ1-5, with D possibly being TRBD1 (5 bases). Germline V gives CDR1 MNHNS, CDR2 SASEGT. Deletions cut 8 bases from V and 6 bases from J, with 17 bases between. This CDR3 has 14 amino acids. CDR3 coding DNA: TGTGCCAGCCGGGAGGCCCCTCAGGGTCAGCCCCAGCATTTT. Protein: CASREAPQGQPQHF.

The CDR3 DNA reads as TGCGCCAGCAGGTCGGGCGGGGCCCCTAGCACAGATACGCAGTATTTT. It codes for CASRSGGAPSTDTQYF. The gene calls are TRBV5-1 and TRBJ2-3; tentatively, D is TRBD2 (6 bases). Germline-derived CDR1 and CDR2 are SGHRS and YFSETQ. V dropped 5 bases and J dropped 0 bases, with 16 bases sitting between them. The CDR3 is made up of 16 amino acids.

This clone was seen a few times. The chain recombines TRBV25-1 with TRBJ2-3, with D possibly TRBD1 on 5 matching bases. This CDR3 spans 12 amino acids. V was pared by 5 bases and J by 6 bases, with 9 bases between. CDR1 and CDR2 from the germline V gene are MGHDK and SYGVNS. CDR3 in amino acids: CASSLTADTQYF. The CDR3 DNA reads as TGTGCCAGCAGTCTGACAGCCGATACGCAGTATTTT.

This clone was counted a few times. The chain links TRBV6-6 to TRBJ2-7; 8 positions agree with TRBD1. The CDR3 totals 14 residues. Germline assignment: CDR1 MNHNY and CDR2 SVGAGI (reference sequence). Trimming took 2 bases from V and 3 from J; bases not matched to a gene: 3. The CDR3 region has the DNA TGTGCCAGCAGTTACCGCGACAGGGGCTACGAGCAGTACTTC. As protein: CASSYRDRGYEQYF.

The chain joins TRBV7-9 to TRBJ1-1; TRBD1 matches at 10 bases. Germline trimming cut 4 bases from V and 4 bases from J; bases unmatched to any gene: 12. The CDR3 extends over 17 amino acids. Germline V gives CDR1 SEHNR, CDR2 FQNEAQ (reference sequence). CDR3 sequence (DNA): TGTGCCAGCAGCTCGGGACAGGGGAGTGGAGTGATCACTGAAGCTTTCTTT. Residues: CASSSGQGSGVITEAFF. The entire variable domain, with the rest obtained from reference TRBV7-9 and TRBJ1-1, is as follows: DTGVSQNPRHKITKRGQNVTFRCDPISEHNRLYWYRQTLGQGPEFLTYFQNEAQLEKSRLLSDRFSAERPKGSFSTLEIQRTEQGDSAMYLCASSSGQGSGVITEAFFGQGTRLTVV.

The chain recombines TRBV5-1 with TRBJ1-1; no clear D gene. This CDR3 has 15 residues. Germline V gene sequence: CDR1 SGHRS, CDR2 YFSETQ. The germline V and J ends were trimmed by 4 bases and 0 bases, with 13 bases remaining between them. CDR3 amino acids: CASSRFGPMNTEAFF. The CDR3 bases are TGCGCCAGCAGCCGTTTTGGGCCTATGAACACTGAAGCTTTCTTT.

The gene calls are TRBV4-2 and TRBJ2-6; perhaps TRBD2 as D (6 bases). This CDR3 is 16 amino acids long. Trimming removed 5 bases from V and 0 bases from J, with 11 bases in between. CDR1 and CDR2 (germline): LGHNA, YNFKEQ. The CDR3 sequence: CASSLLGGSGANVLTF. The DNA for the CDR3 is TGTGCCAGCAGCTTGCTCGGGGGCTCTGGGGCCAACGTCCTGACTTTC.

This clone has a handful of counts. The chain uses TRBV30 and TRBJ1-1, with a tentative D call TRBD1 (6 bases). V lost 1 base, J lost 8 bases, and 8 bases lay in between. The CDR3 spans 11 residues. Germline V CDR1 and CDR2: GTSNPN, SVGIG (reference sequence). CDR3 region: CAWSEQGEAFF. In nucleotides, the CDR3 is TGTGCCTGGAGTGAACAGGGAGAAGCTTTCTTT.

This clone was observed a few times. This sequence joins TRBV27 and TRBJ2-7; 7 bases agree with TRBD1. The CDR3 loop spans 12 amino acids. Per germline, CDR1 MNHEY and CDR2 SMNVEV (reference sequence). V dropped 8 bases and J dropped 2; count of bases not matched to a gene: 3. CDR3 residues: CASGQGAYEQYF. The CDR3 nucleotides read TGTGCCAGCGGGCAGGGGGCCTACGAGCAGTACTTC.

This clone was observed a handful of times. The chain uses TRBV6-5 and TRBJ2-7, with a weak D call TRBD2 (7 bases). Germline CDR1 reads MNHEY; CDR2 reads SVGAGI. The V end was cut by 0 bases, the J end by 4 bases, with 13 bases between. This CDR3 is 15 amino acids long. The CDR3 DNA reads TGTGCCAGCAGTTACTCCTACGGGGGGCAATACGAGCAGTACTTC. Protein product: CASSYSYGGQYEQYF.

This sequence joins TRBV7-9 and TRBJ1-1; the match to TRBD1 covers 8 bases. This CDR3 contains 13 residues. Losses at the gene ends were 3 bases for V and 7 bases for J; bases not matched to a gene: 4. Germline V CDR1 and CDR2: SEHNR, FQNEAQ (reference sequence). CDR3 residues: CASSLQGAGEAFF. CDR3 sequence (DNA): TGTGCCAGCAGCTTGCAGGGGGCAGGTGAAGCTTTCTTT.

This sequence joins TRBV18 and TRBJ1-1, with D tentatively TRBD1 (5 bases). With 0 bases removed from V and 0 bases from J, the gap between germline ends came to 14 bases. The CDR3 runs 17 residues. Germline V CDR1 and CDR2: KGHSH, LQKENI. CDR3 loop: CASSPPLTGVMNTEAFF. The CDR3 DNA reads TGTGCCAGCTCACCACCGCTCACAGGAGTCATGAACACTGAAGCTTTCTTT.

The rearrangement joins TRBV30 to TRBJ2-5; D not certain. CDR1 GTSNPN and CDR2 SVGIG come from the germline V gene (reference sequence). The CDR3 contains 12 residues. V lost 1 base and J lost 2, with 5 bases in between. This CDR3 reads CAWSGDQETQYF. As DNA, the CDR3 is TGTGCCTGGAGTGGAGATCAAGAGACCCAGTACTTC.

This sequence joins TRBV7-9 and TRBJ2-5; perhaps TRBD2 as D (6 bases). Germline loops: CDR1 SEHNR, CDR2 FQNEAQ (reference sequence). The CDR3 is 13 residues long. V shed 5 bases and J shed 5 bases, with 12 bases lying between them. In nucleotides, the CDR3 is TGTGCCAGCAGCGCCGGGGGTGTGGAGACCCAGTACTTC. Its protein is CASSAGGVETQYF.

A few counts support this clone. This chain links TRBV18 with TRBJ1-1; D gene uncertain. Deletions cut 3 bases from V and 2 bases from J, with 13 bases between. The V gene's germline CDR1 is KGHSH and CDR2 LQKENI. The CDR3 runs 15 residues. This CDR3 reads CASSPETERNTEAFF. CDR3 coding DNA: TGTGCCAGCTCACCGGAGACGGAACGAAACACTGAAGCTTTCTTT.

V usage is TRBV4-1 and J usage is TRBJ2-7; the D gene is possibly TRBD1 (6 bases). The germline gives CDR1 MGHRA, CDR2 YSYEKL. Deletions cut 0 bases from V and 7 bases from J, with 16 bases between. This CDR3 is built from 15 residues. The CDR3 sequence: CASSQDYNRVWEQYF. The CDR3 nucleotides read TGCGCCAGCAGCCAAGATTACAACAGGGTCTGGGAGCAGTACTTC.

This clone was seen a few times. The gene calls are TRBV19 and TRBJ1-5; tentatively, D is TRBD1 (5 bases). From germline, CDR1 is LNHDA and CDR2 SQIVND (reference sequence). This CDR3 region has 15 residues. Deletions cut 1 base from V and 2 bases from J, with 9 bases between. The CDR3 here is CASSIAGGGNQPQHF. CDR3 bases: TGTGCCAGTAGTATAGCCGGAGGGGGCAATCAGCCCCAGCATTTT.

This chain joins TRBV2 and TRBJ2-1; D unresolved. V was clipped by 6 bases and J by 6 bases, with 9 bases between them. This CDR3 region has 12 residues. Germline V gene lookup returns CDR1 SNHLY and CDR2 FYNNEI. Written as DNA, the CDR3 is TGTGCCAGCAGCTTTGACTTCAATGAGCAGTTCTTC. It encodes CASSFDFNEQFF.

The table lists this clone with many counts. The gene calls are TRBV7-9 and TRBJ2-7; D gene unclear. Trimming stripped 2 bases from V and 5 bases from J, with 13 bases between. The germline V gene has CDR1 SEHNR and CDR2 FQNEAQ (reference sequence). The CDR3 contains 14 residues. The CDR3 DNA follows: TGTGCCAGCAGCTTAACCCGAAACGCGGACGAGCAGTACTTC. Amino acid sequence: CASSLTRNADEQYF.

This clone was counted a few times. The gene calls are TRBV2 and TRBJ2-7; maybe TRBD2 (7 bases). Trimming cost V 0 bases and J 6 bases, with 12 bases left between them. Germline V gives CDR1 SNHLY, CDR2 FYNNEI. The CDR3 length is 14 residues. The CDR3 is CASSEAMAGAEQYF. The CDR3 nucleotides are TGTGCCAGCAGTGAAGCGATGGCGGGGGCCGAGCAGTACTTC.

The chain has TRBV4-1 and TRBJ2-5; 8 nucleotides line up with TRBD2. Per the germline V gene, CDR1 is MGHRA and CDR2 is YSYEKL. V dropped 4 bases and J dropped 2; count of bases not matched to a gene: 15. This CDR3 has 18 amino acids. The CDR3 DNA sequence: TGCGCCAGCAGCCCTGGAGCGGGAGCGGGGATACGTCAAGAGACCCAGTACTTC. It yields the protein CASSPGAGAGIRQETQYF.

The table lists this clone with a few counts. V gene TRBV12-5 combines with J gene TRBJ1-1; D gene uncertain. This CDR3 spans 11 amino acids. With 1 base removed from V and 8 bases from J, the gap between germline ends came to 5 bases. Germline V gene sequence: CDR1 LGHNT, CDR2 FRNRAP. CDR3 DNA: TGTGCTAGTGGTTTGGGTAGAGAAGCTTTCTTT. Encoded protein: CASGLGREAFF.

The table lists this clone with a count of one. The chain is built from TRBV6-5 and TRBJ2-7; D ambiguous. Per germline, CDR1 MNHEY and CDR2 SVGAGI. The CDR3 covers 14 residues. V was pared by 2 bases and J by 2 bases, with 10 bases between. CDR3 region: CASSYGQSTYEQYF. The CDR3 DNA follows: TGTGCCAGCAGTTACGGGCAATCAACCTACGAGCAGTACTTC.

The V gene is TRBV30, the J gene TRBJ1-3; TRBD1 agrees at 7 bases. The CDR3 spans 14 residues. CDR1 is GTSNPN, CDR2 SVGIG, per germline (reference sequence). Trimming removed 1 base from V and 2 bases from J; junction bases left unmatched: 2. Here the CDR3 reads CAWSEGAPGNTIYF. CDR3 nucleotide sequence: TGTGCCTGGAGTGAGGGGGCCCCTGGAAACACCATATATTTT.

V and J are TRBV30 and TRBJ2-7; 8 bases map to TRBD1. Germline CDR1 and CDR2: GTSNPN and SVGIG (reference sequence). The CDR3 length is 12 residues. The trim removed 5 bases at V and 4 bases at J, leaving 4 bases unmatched. This CDR3 reads CAWSGGMYEQYF. The CDR3 DNA reads TGTGCCTGGTCAGGGGGCATGTACGAGCAGTACTTC.

A few counts support this clone. V gene TRBV7-9 combines with J gene TRBJ1-2; D perhaps matches TRBD1 (5 bases). The CDR3 contains 12 residues. V was trimmed by 6 bases and J by 3 bases, leaving 8 bases between them. Germline V CDR1 and CDR2: SEHNR, FQNEAQ (reference sequence). CDR3 DNA: TGTGCCAGCAGTGGGGCAGACTATGGCTACACCTTC. This codes for CASSGADYGYTF. Full variable domain (missing parts from reference TRBV7-9 and TRBJ1-2): DTGVSQNPRHKITKRGQNVTFRCDPISEHNRLYWYRQTLGQGPEFLTYFQNEAQLEKSRLLSDRFSAERPKGSFSTLEIQRTEQGDSAMYLCASSGADYGYTFGSGTRLTVV.

This clone was observed a few times. The V and J genes are TRBV4-1 and TRBJ2-5, with 9 positions matching TRBD2. This CDR3 is built from 16 residues. V dropped 4 bases and J dropped 5; count of bases not matched to a gene: 11. Germline CDR1 MGHRA, CDR2 YSYEKL. The CDR3 DNA reads as TGCGCCAGCAGCCCGACGCCAGCGGGAGGATCTGAGACCCAGTACTTC. Translation gives CASSPTPAGGSETQYF.